A single sample is the source of the 2 T cell receptor beta chains below, sequenced in a study of OX40 agonist ivuxolimab in advanced cancers. Libraries were made using the immunoSEQ multiplex PCR assay. The immuneACCESS repertoire file appears here via TCRdb, limited to in-frame rearrangements. These files lack a portion of the clones; in checked studies, under half of the deficit traces to unresolved V genes, and the cause of the others is not known. Recorded for this sample are roughly 90,000 clones; under 95% of them occurred a single time. The biggest ten clones account for about 9% of the sample. This specimen was CD4+ or CD8+ T cells sorted from blood, taken in a trial of the OX40 agonist ivuxolimab. These receptors were obtained from an adult with an advanced solid tumor such as melanoma, head and neck, liver or kidney cancer.

The rearrangement joins TRBV9 to TRBJ1-5; D unresolved. Germline V gene sequence: CDR1 SGDLS, CDR2 YYNGEE. V was trimmed by 0 bases and J by 1 base, leaving 8 bases between them. The CDR3 runs 15 residues. The CDR3 DNA follows: TGTGCCAGCAGCGTAGGGACTGAGAGCAATCAGCCCCAGCATTTT. It translates to CASSVGTESNQPQHF.

With regard to this clone: One end of the junction fails to match germline, which may point to a read error. The CDR3 region is CASSPRTGRDEQYF. The CDR3 DNA sequence: TGCGCCAGCAGCCCCCGGACAGGGAGGGACGAGCAGTACTTC. This rearrangement joins TRBV5-4 to TRBJ2-7; D is possibly TRBD1 (8 bases). CDR1 is SGHNT and CDR2 is YYREEE in the germline V gene (reference sequence). The CDR3 covers 14 residues.